Listed below are T cell receptor beta chains from one sample, sequenced in a study of CD8 T cells in Susac syndrome. TCRdb fed the immunoSEQ multiplex PCR reads into MiXCR, producing one record per CDR3 protein. Of under 95,000 distinct CDR3 sequences in the sample, 95% were seen once. What was sequenced was CD8+ T cells from PBMCs. Receptor source: a human donor with Susac syndrome. Each CDR3 is given with its conserved first and last residue. Each record gives: V gene, J gene, CDR3 protein.

TRBV6-5	TRBJ1-1	CASQQGGAAFF
TRBV20-1	TRBJ1-5	CSARDSGQGTQPQHF
TRBV2	TRBJ2-7	CASSISMISYEQYF
TRBV7-6	TRBJ2-1	CASSPRRQGAWYNEQFF
TRBV14	TRBJ2-1	CASSQWTGSYNEQFF
TRBV14	TRBJ2-2	CASSQDVPAGELFF
TRBV6-6	TRBJ2-1	CASSYSAGDEQFF
TRBV15	TRBJ2-3	CATSRAGGGTDTQYF
TRBV18	TRBJ1-2	CASSPPPGEANYGYTF
TRBV13	TRBJ2-1	CASSLQATNNEQFF
TRBV4-1	TRBJ2-1	CASSQLLAGAYNEQFF
TRBV4-1	TRBJ1-6	CASSRQDNSPLHF
TRBV15	TRBJ2-7	CATSRPSGEQYF
TRBV3-1	TRBJ2-3	CASSQGTSASTDTQYF
TRBV7-9	TRBJ2-2	CASSPALGDTGELFF
TRBV20-1	TRBJ2-2	CSARAELAGDATGELFF
TRBV7-9	TRBJ1-1	CASSLELGQNTEAFF
TRBV5-1	TRBJ1-2	CASSGWTGENGYTF
TRBV13	TRBJ2-1	CASSGTGEQFF
TRBV7-9	TRBJ2-7	CASSSTEDRDYEQYF
TRBV30	TRBJ2-1	CAWSALGSGRVDEQFF
TRBV27	TRBJ2-7	CASKEGQVYEQYF
TRBV13	TRBJ2-7	CASSKGDTIYEQYF
TRBV30	TRBJ2-1	CAWSVGSEQFF
TRBV27	TRBJ1-5	CASSFEISQPQHF
TRBV28	TRBJ1-5	CASSFDSNQPQHF
TRBV20-1	TRBJ2-1	CSAGRDGDYNEQFF
TRBV6-5	TRBJ2-5	CASKGWLRETQYF
TRBV24-1	TRBJ2-1	CATSDHQQTGSYNEQFF
TRBV29-1	TRBJ2-7	CSVAAGTTYEQYF
TRBV4-2	TRBJ2-2	CASSQWGPETGELFF
TRBV7-9	TRBJ1-1	CACGKVEAFF
TRBV11-2	TRBJ2-1	CASSLDAHNEEQFF
TRBV12-5	TRBJ2-3	CASGLSQWASTDTQYF
TRBV12-3/TRBV12-4	TRBJ2-3	CASSFISSTDTQYF
TRBV30	TRBJ2-7	CAWHRLAGESYEQYF
TRBV25-1	TRBJ2-7	CASSVDVTYEQYF
TRBV7-3	TRBJ2-2	CASSSLPLRRDTGELFF
TRBV10-3	TRBJ2-6	CAINQGSVAGANVLTF
TRBV29-1	TRBJ2-1	CSVAAGGYNEQFF
TRBV5-1	TRBJ1-1	CASSPGGGDMNTEAFF
TRBV20-1	TRBJ2-1	CRVKGTSDNEQFF
TRBV5-1	TRBJ2-7	CASSEDEGSYEQYF
TRBV29-1	TRBJ2-7	CSVAGAGDYEQYF
TRBV12-3/TRBV12-4	TRBJ2-3	CASCSLASTDTQYF
TRBV13	TRBJ2-3	CASSLPSGRSRDTQYF
TRBV27	TRBJ2-1	CASRGLSYNEQFF
TRBV6-6	TRBJ1-1	CASSAGPTEAFF
TRBV19	TRBJ1-1	CASSISGIATEAFF
TRBV28	TRBJ2-1	CASSLWGLAINNEQFF
TRBV12-3/TRBV12-4	TRBJ2-1	CASALSYNEQFF
TRBV4-1	TRBJ2-7	CASSQDLGEGSYEQYF
TRBV9	TRBJ2-1	CASSGQGSSYNEQFF
TRBV20-1	TRBJ1-1	CSAPTKGLNTEAFF
TRBV11-2	TRBJ2-1	CASSSGLFSYNEQFF